This T cell receptor (beta chain) was observed in a study of siplizumab effects on memory and regulatory T cells (dated by TCRdb to 2018 to 2020). With regard to the full study: The study looked at the effect of siplizumab, an anti-CD2 antibody, on alloreactive T-cell subsets in allogeneic mixed lymphocyte reactions made from human PBMCs.

Trimming takes 5 bases off V and 6 bases off J; junction bases not matched to a gene: 7. Including the terminal cysteine and phenylalanine, the CDR3 comprises 16 residues. Left in the record is the CDR3 DNA by itself, 48 bases read in frame from the first base. The germline V gene encodes CDR1 LNHNV and CDR2 YYDKDF (reference sequence). Comments on this clone: Its antigen is unknown. Nothing much larger sits one base from this clone, and base qualities are not available.

TCRbeta CDR3 sequencing was performed on sorted unstimulated T cells and on proliferating T cells recovered from mixed lymphocyte reactions. Fresh whole blood from 9 to 11 HLA-typed healthy donors was used to isolate PBMCs. To map where alloreactive clones came from, CD4+ non-regulatory T cells in the unstimulated state were FACS-sorted. Broad study findings and their caveats: A naive or memory phenotype could not be assigned to roughly 80-97% of proliferating CD4+ or CD8+ clones. Siplizumab significantly lowered the cumulative frequency of alloreactive sequences that could be traced to unstimulated CD4+ memory T cells. No functional confirmation was obtained for the suppressive function of proliferating Tregs from siplizumab cultures. Unstimulated naive T cells appeared more diverse than memory T cells, and naive cells seemed to contribute substantially to the alloresponse. Because sequences at frequencies below about 10^-5 were poorly captured, only a minor fraction of alloreactive clones could be mapped back to unstimulated subsets. Among mappable alloreactive CD4+ clones, the Treg-derived fraction averaged about 70% with siplizumab versus around 25% in control reactions.

The library came from the immunoSEQ multiplex PCR assay. Each sample had around 100,000 TCR templates assayed by the deep sequencing platform. Genomic DNA extracted from sorted T cells was used for TCRbeta CDR3 sequencing. The study's processing was this. Clonal analysis of TCRbeta CDR3 data was done in the R programming language. Unstimulated samples were compared with post-reaction CFSE-low samples to define alloreactive CD4+ and CD8+ clones. Alloreactive CD4+ clones were assigned to regulatory or non-regulatory origin by matching sequences to sorted unstimulated Treg and non-Treg repertoires. TCRdb mirrors the immuneACCESS table, restricted to in-frame sequences. Some clones are absent from its copies; in checked studies, under half trace to an unresolved V gene, and the reason for the others is unknown. V and J calls and clone size are given by that table; D and trimming were obtained from the DNA. The table for this sample lists 110,000 or so clones; 90% to 95% of them were counted only once. The ten biggest clones cover around 0.16% of the sample.

The sequenced sample was non-Treg CD4+ T cells sorted from blood. The sample's cell subset or site label, in plain terms: FACS-sorted unstimulated CD4+ non-regulatory T cells. This TCR derives from a human donor in good health. Recombination connected TRBV15 to TRBJ2-2, and 12 junctional nucleotides match TRBD1. CDR3 reads: CATSSGDRGRAGELFF. The DNA sequence reads TGTGCCACCAGCTCCGGGGACAGGGGGCGAGCCGGGGAGCTGTTTTTT.